Here is one TCR beta chain with its context. This sample was taken from a study of blood T cell repertoires in COVID-19. Study at large: Collection of acute and convalescent COVID-19 samples took place in the United States, Italy and Spain. Sample material is recorded as cDNA or gDNA derived from T cells, B-cell-depleted T cells, or PBMCs.

The repertoire was sequenced with immunoSEQ multiplex PCR; TCRdb's copy has only in-frame clones and lacks some. The sample has approximately 99,000 clones, just over 85% seen once. What was sequenced was peripheral blood. The receptor's source is a man aged 45-60 years with COVID-19, enrolled during active disease.

The CDR3 loop reads CASSPLQGNSPLHF. The CDR3 nucleotides read TGTGCCAGCTCACCACTACAGGGAAATTCACCCCTCCACTTT. This chain joins TRBV18 and TRBJ1-6, with TRBD1 as a possible D gene (6 bases). There are 14 residues in the CDR3. V gave up 1 base and J gave up 7 bases, with 8 bases separating them. CDR1 and CDR2 from the germline V gene are KGHSH and LQKENI.